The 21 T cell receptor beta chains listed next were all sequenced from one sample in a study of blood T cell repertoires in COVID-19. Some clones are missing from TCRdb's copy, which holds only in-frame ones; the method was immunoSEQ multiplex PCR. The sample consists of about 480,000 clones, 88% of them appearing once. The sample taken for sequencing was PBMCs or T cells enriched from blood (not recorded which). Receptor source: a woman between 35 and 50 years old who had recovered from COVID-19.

CDR3 sequence: CASSLGGGLAGVEQFF. The CDR3 bases are TGCGCCAGCAGCTTGGGAGGGGGACTAGCGGGAGTTGAGCAGTTCTTC. The chain joins TRBV5-1 to TRBJ2-1; 14 positions agree with TRBD2. CDR1 SGHRS and CDR2 YFSETQ come from the germline V gene. V shed 0 bases, J shed 9 bases, and the junction held 5 bases outside the gene matches. The CDR3 has 16 amino acids.

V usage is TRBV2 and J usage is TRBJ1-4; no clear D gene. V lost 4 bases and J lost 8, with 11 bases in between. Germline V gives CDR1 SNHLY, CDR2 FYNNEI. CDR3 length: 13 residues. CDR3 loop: CASSARLGEKLFF. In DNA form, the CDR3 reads TGTGCCAGCAGTGCACGACTTGGGGAAAAACTGTTTTTT.

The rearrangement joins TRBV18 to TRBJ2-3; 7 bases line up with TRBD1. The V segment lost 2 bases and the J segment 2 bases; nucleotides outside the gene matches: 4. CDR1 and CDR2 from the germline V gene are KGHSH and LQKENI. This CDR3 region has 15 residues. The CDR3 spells CASSPIGTVTDTQYF. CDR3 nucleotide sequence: TGTGCCAGCTCACCAATCGGGACAGTCACAGATACGCAGTATTTT.

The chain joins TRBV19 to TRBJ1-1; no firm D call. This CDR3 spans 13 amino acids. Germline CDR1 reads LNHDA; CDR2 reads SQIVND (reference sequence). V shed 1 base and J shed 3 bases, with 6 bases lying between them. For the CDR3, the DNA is TGTGCCAGTAGTATAGGGAGCTACACTGAAGCTTTCTTT. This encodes CASSIGSYTEAFF.

CDR3 amino acids: CASSLTTDTQYF. Here the CDR3 DNA reads TGCGCCAGCAGCCTAACCACAGATACGCAGTATTTT. The J gene is TRBJ2-3, the V gene TRBV5-1, with D uncertain. Germline CDR1 and CDR2: SGHRS and YFSETQ. CDR3 length equals 12 residues. V dropped 4 bases and J dropped 2 bases, with 5 bases sitting between them.

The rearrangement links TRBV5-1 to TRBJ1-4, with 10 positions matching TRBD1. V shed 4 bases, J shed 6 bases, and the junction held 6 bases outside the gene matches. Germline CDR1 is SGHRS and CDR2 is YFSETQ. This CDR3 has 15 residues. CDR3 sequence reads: CASSPTGGSYEKLFF. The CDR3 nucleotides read TGCGCCAGCAGCCCGACAGGGGGCAGCTATGAAAAACTGTTTTTT.

DNA for the CDR3: TGCAGTGCTAGTTTTGAACTAGGGCCTTACAATGAGCAGTTCTTC. This encodes CSASFELGPYNEQFF. The chain combines TRBV20-1 with TRBJ2-1; maybe TRBD2 (5 bases). The CDR3 is 15 amino acids. The V and J ends lost 3 bases and 4 bases respectively, with 16 bases between them. The germline CDR1 and CDR2 sequences are DFQATT and SNEGSKA (reference sequence).

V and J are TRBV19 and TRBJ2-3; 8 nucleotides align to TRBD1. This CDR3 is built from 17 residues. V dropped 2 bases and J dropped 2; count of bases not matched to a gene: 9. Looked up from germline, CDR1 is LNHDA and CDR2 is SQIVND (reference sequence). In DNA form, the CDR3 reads TGTGCCAGTAGTATAATGATACGGACAGGGCTCACAGATACGCAGTATTTT. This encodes CASSIMIRTGLTDTQYF.

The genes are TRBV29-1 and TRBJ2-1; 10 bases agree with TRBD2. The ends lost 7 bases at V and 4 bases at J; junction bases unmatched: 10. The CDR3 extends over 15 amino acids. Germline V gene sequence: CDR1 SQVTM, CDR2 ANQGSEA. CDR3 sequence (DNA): TGCAGCGCGGATACCGGGACTAGCGTATACAATGAGCAGTTCTTC. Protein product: CSADTGTSVYNEQFF.

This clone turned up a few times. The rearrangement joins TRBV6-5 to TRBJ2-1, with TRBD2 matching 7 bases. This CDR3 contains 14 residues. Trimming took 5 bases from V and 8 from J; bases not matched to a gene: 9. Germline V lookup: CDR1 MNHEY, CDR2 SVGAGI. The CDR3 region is CASSRRLAIDEQFF. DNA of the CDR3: TGTGCCAGCAGTAGACGACTAGCAATCGATGAGCAGTTCTTC.

CDR3 sequence (DNA): TGTGCCAGTATAGGACAGGGACCTAGCACAGATACGCAGTATTTT. Translation gives CASIGQGPSTDTQYF. The chain recombines TRBV19 with TRBJ2-3, with 8 positions matching TRBD1. The CDR3 covers 15 residues. Germline V CDR1 and CDR2: LNHDA, SQIVND (reference sequence). The J segment lost 0 bases and the V segment lost 7 bases, leaving 6 bases of the junction unmatched. Combining the CDR3 with reference TRBV19 and TRBJ2-3 gives the whole variable domain DGGITQSPKYLFRKEGQNVTLSCEQNLNHDAMYWYRQDPGQGLRLIYYSQIVNDFQKGDIAEGYSVSREKKESFPLTVTSAQKNPTAFYLCASIGQGPSTDTQYFGPGTRLTVL.

CDR3 in DNA: TGTGCCAGCAGCGTAGCAGAGGGGGCCGGTGAAGCTTTCTTT. Amino acid sequence: CASSVAEGAGEAFF. The V call is TRBV9, the J call TRBJ1-1; TRBD1 aligns across 7 bases. CDR3 length: 14 residues. Germline CDR1 reads SGDLS; CDR2 reads YYNGEE. V shed 0 bases, J shed 7 bases, and the junction held 6 bases outside the gene matches.

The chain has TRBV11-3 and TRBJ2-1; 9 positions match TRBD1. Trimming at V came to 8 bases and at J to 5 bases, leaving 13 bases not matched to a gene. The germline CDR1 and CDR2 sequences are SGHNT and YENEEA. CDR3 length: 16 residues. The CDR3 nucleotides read TGTGCCAGCGGGCGTCCCCGGGACAGGGTAAACAATGAGCAGTTCTTC. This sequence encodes CASGRPRDRVNNEQFF.

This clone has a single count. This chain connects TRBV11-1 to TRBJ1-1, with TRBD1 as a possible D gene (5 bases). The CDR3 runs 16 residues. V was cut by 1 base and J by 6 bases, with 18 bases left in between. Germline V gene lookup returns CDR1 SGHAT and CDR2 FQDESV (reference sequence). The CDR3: CASSLDQGSGNAEAFF. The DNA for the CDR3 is TGTGCCAGCAGCTTAGACCAGGGATCCGGAAACGCTGAAGCTTTCTTT.

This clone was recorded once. The CDR3, as DNA: TGCGCCAGCAGCTCCGGACATTTTCTCCCCCTCAAGAGCAATCAGCCCCAGCATTTT. Protein sequence: CASSSGHFLPLKSNQPQHF. The V gene is TRBV5-1, the J gene TRBJ1-5; TRBD1 might be the D (5 bases). The length of the CDR3 is 19 residues. V was shortened by 3 bases and J by 1 base, with 23 bases between the two germline ends. The V gene's germline CDR1 is SGHRS and CDR2 YFSETQ. The full variable domain, its missing parts supplied by reference TRBV5-1 and TRBJ1-5, is KAGVTQTPRYLIKTRGQQVTLSCSPISGHRSVSWYQQTPGQGLQFLFEYFSETQRNKGNFPGRFSGRQFSNSRSEMNVSTLELGDSALYLCASSSGHFLPLKSNQPQHFGDGTRLSIL.

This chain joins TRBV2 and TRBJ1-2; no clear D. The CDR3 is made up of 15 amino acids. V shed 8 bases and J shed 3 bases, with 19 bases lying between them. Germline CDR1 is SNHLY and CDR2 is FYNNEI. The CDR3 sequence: CASRADVFGDYGYTF. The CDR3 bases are TGTGCCAGCCGCGCGGATGTATTCGGCGACTATGGCTACACCTTC.

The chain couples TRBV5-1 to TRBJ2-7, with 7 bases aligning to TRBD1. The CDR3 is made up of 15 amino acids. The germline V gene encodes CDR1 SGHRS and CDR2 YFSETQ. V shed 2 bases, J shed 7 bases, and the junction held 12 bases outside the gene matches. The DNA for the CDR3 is TGCGCCAGCAGCTTAAACAGGGGCTCCGATGGAGAGCAGTACTTC. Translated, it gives CASSLNRGSDGEQYF.

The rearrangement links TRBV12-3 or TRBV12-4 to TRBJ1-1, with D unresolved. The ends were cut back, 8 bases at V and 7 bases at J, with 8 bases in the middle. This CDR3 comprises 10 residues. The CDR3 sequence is CASGGHEAFF. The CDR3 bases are TGTGCCAGCGGAGGCCATGAAGCTTTCTTT.

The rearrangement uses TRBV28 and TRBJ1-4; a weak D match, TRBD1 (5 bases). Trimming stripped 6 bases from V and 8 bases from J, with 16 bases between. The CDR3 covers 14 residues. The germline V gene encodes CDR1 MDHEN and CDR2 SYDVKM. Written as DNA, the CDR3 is TGTGCCAGCAGCACCGAGGGACTCCGGGAAAAACTGTTTTTT. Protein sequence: CASSTEGLREKLFF.

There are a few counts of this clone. The CDR3 DNA reads TGTGCCACTTCTAGGGGGAACGGAAACACCATATATTTT. Translated, it gives CATSRGNGNTIYF. This chain connects TRBV3-1 (or the pseudogene TRBV3-2) to TRBJ1-3, with D perhaps TRBD1 (6 bases). Germline V CDR1 and CDR2: LGHDT, YNNKEL (reference sequence). V lost 10 bases and J 4 bases, leaving 14 bases between the germline ends. The length of the CDR3 is 13 residues.

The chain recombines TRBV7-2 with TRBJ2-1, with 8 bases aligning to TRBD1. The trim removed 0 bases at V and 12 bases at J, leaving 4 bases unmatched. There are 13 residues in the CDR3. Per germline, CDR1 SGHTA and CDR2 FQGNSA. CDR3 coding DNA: TGTGCCAGCAGCTTAGCGCAACAGGGGGGGCAGTTCTTC. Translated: CASSLAQQGGQFF. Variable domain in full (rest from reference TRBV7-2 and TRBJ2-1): GAGVSQSPSNKVTEKGKDVELRCDPISGHTALYWYRQSLGQGLEFLIYFQGNSAPDKSGLPSDRFSAERTGGSVSTLTIQRTQQEDSAVYLCASSLAQQGGQFFGPGTRLTVL.